These 24 T cell receptor beta chains share one sample of origin, sequenced in a study of T cell responses to AZD1222 COVID-19 vaccine (TCRdb year 2021). The method behind the library was the immunoSEQ multiplex PCR assay. TCRdb re-hosts the immuneACCESS table, in-frame sequences only. Its copies lack some clones; in the studies checked, an unresolved V gene accounts for under half of them, and the cause for the rest is not known. The sample profile shows more than 150,000 clones; 88% of them were found once. The top ten hold roughly 27% of the sample. Interpreted using the paper, the time point label stands for: about 28 days (+/-7) after the second vaccine dose. Sample: peripheral blood, taken 28 days after the second AZD1222 dose. The receptors were gathered from an adult who received the AZD1222 COVID-19 vaccine.

The V gene is TRBV4-2, the J gene TRBJ1-1; unclear D gene. Germline CDR1 reads LGHNA; CDR2 reads YNFKEQ. The CDR3 runs 15 residues. V was pared by 1 base and J by 4 bases, with 13 bases between. The CDR3 loop is CASSQGSTGSTEAFF. In DNA, the CDR3 is TGTGCCAGCAGCCAAGGGTCGACGGGGTCCACTGAAGCTTTCTTT.

This chain links TRBV5-1 with TRBJ2-7, with 9 nucleotides matching TRBD1. Germline V gene sequence: CDR1 SGHRS, CDR2 YFSETQ. This CDR3 comprises 15 residues. J gave up 0 bases and V 2 bases, and 3 bases lay outside the gene matches. CDR3 amino acids: CASSLGDRDSYEQYF. CDR3 nucleotides: TGCGCCAGCAGCTTAGGGGACAGGGACTCCTACGAGCAGTACTTC.

The chain uses TRBV5-1 and TRBJ2-5, with TRBD2 matching 13 bases. Germline V gene sequence: CDR1 SGHRS, CDR2 YFSETQ. The CDR3 covers 16 residues. J lost 5 bases, V lost 2 bases, and 6 bases had no gene match. Here the CDR3 reads CASSFPGTSGKETQYF. CDR3 nucleotides: TGCGCCAGCAGCTTCCCCGGGACTAGCGGGAAGGAGACCCAGTACTTC.

The chain has TRBV7-2 and TRBJ1-2; 9 bases are a match to TRBD1. V shed 4 bases, J shed 5 bases, and the junction held 5 bases outside the gene matches. The CDR3 consists of 14 residues. Germline assignment: CDR1 SGHTA and CDR2 FQGNSA. The CDR3 region is CASSSDRGGYGYTF. Written as DNA, the CDR3 is TGTGCCAGCAGCTCAGACAGGGGGGGGTATGGCTACACCTTC.

This clone was seen a single time. This chain joins TRBV6-5 and TRBJ1-1, with D possibly matching TRBD1 (6 bases). Trimming removed 0 bases from V and 4 bases from J, with 12 bases in between. CDR1 is MNHEY, CDR2 SVGAGI, per germline. The CDR3 covers 15 residues. This CDR3 reads CASSYSLGGPTEAFF. Here the CDR3 DNA reads TGTGCCAGCAGTTACTCCCTGGGGGGGCCCACTGAAGCTTTCTTT.

The sample holds one count of this clone. This chain uses TRBV27 with TRBJ2-7; TRBD1 or TRBD2 may be the D gene (6 bases each). Per the germline V gene, CDR1 is MNHEY and CDR2 is SMNVEV (reference sequence). Deletions cut 7 bases from V and 4 bases from J, with 14 bases between. CDR3 length: 13 residues. The DNA for the CDR3 is TGTGCCAGCAAATACACGGGGGCGTACGAGCAGTACTTC. This codes for CASKYTGAYEQYF.

The genes are TRBV19 and TRBJ2-2; 9 bases map to TRBD1. Germline V lookup: CDR1 LNHDA, CDR2 SQIVND (reference sequence). The CDR3 spans 16 residues. The V and J ends lost 2 bases and 3 bases, in that order; junction bases with no gene match: 4. The CDR3 sequence is CASSIPGQGHTGELFF. Written as DNA, the CDR3 is TGTGCCAGTAGTATACCGGGACAGGGCCACACCGGGGAGCTGTTTTTT.

This clone was seen once. The J gene is TRBJ2-7, the V gene TRBV7-2; D is unresolved. The CDR3 sequence is 13 residues long. CDR1 and CDR2 (germline): SGHTA, FQGNSA. Trimming removed 0 bases at V and 5 bases at J, with 8 bases between. The CDR3 reads CASSLALMNEQYF. The CDR3 nucleotides read TGTGCCAGCAGCTTAGCGTTGATGAACGAGCAGTACTTC.

The chain combines TRBV5-8 with TRBJ2-1, with TRBD1 identical over 7 bases. V shed 0 bases and J 6 bases; nucleotides not matched to a gene: 6. Germline-derived CDR1 and CDR2 are SGHTS and YDEGEE. This CDR3 region has 15 residues. The CDR3: CASSLGQGSVNEQFF. Here the CDR3 DNA reads TGTGCCAGCAGCTTGGGACAGGGATCCGTCAATGAGCAGTTCTTC.

The chain uses TRBV19 and TRBJ2-7, with a possible D match to TRBD1 (5 bases). CDR1 is LNHDA, CDR2 SQIVND, per germline (reference sequence). This CDR3 contains 15 residues. Trimming shortened V by 4 bases and J by 3 bases, and 16 bases separated the two germline ends. The CDR3 coding sequence is TGTGCCAGTAGTACTGGGGCAGGATTCGTCTACGAGCAGTACTTC. Its protein is CASSTGAGFVYEQYF.

This chain uses TRBV2 with TRBJ1-5; D gene uncertain. This CDR3 is built from 16 residues. CDR1 is SNHLY, CDR2 FYNNEI, per germline. Trimming removed 5 bases from V and 0 bases from J, with 14 bases in between. This chain's CDR3 is CASSLSRGYSNQPQHF. CDR3 bases: TGTGCCAGCAGTCTAAGTCGGGGATATAGCAATCAGCCCCAGCATTTT.

The rearrangement joins TRBV6-5 to TRBJ1-1, with 9 bases that match TRBD1. There are 13 residues in the CDR3. Trimming took 6 bases from V and 11 from J; bases not matched to a gene: 10. In germline, CDR1 is MNHEY, CDR2 SVGAGI. CDR3 bases: TGTGCCAGCAGACCCGGGACAGGGAATCGGGCTTTCTTT. Residues: CASRPGTGNRAFF.

This sequence joins TRBV4-2 and TRBJ2-7, with D possibly being TRBD2 (7 bases). The germline gives CDR1 LGHNA, CDR2 YNFKEQ. There are 16 residues in the CDR3. The germline V and J ends were trimmed by 5 bases and 7 bases, with 24 bases remaining between them. The CDR3 region is CASSARPSEGEGEQYF. In DNA, the CDR3 is TGTGCCAGCAGCGCTCGGCCTAGCGAGGGGGAGGGGGAGCAGTACTTC.

This clone was picked up a small number of times. The rearrangement links TRBV6-5 to TRBJ2-1; TRBD1 might be the D (5 bases). The V gene's germline CDR1 is MNHEY and CDR2 SVGAGI. CDR3 length equals 16 residues. With 2 bases removed from V and 5 bases from J, the gap between germline ends came to 16 bases. The CDR3 region has the DNA TGTGCCAGCAGTTACGCGCCGGCAGGGTGGGACAATGAGCAGTTCTTC. This codes for CASSYAPAGWDNEQFF.

The V gene is TRBV5-1, the J gene TRBJ1-3, with D maybe TRBD1 (5 bases). V was trimmed by 4 bases and J by 0 bases, leaving 14 bases between them. Germline V gives CDR1 SGHRS, CDR2 YFSETQ. This CDR3 spans 16 amino acids. The CDR3 loop reads CASSGRGGDSGNTIYF. The CDR3 DNA is TGCGCCAGCAGCGGGCGTGGAGGGGACTCTGGAAACACCATATATTTT.

The CDR3 nucleotides read TGTGCCAGCAGCGTAGGACAGTCCTACGAGCAGTACTTC. Protein: CASSVGQSYEQYF. The chain joins TRBV9 to TRBJ2-7, with D possibly being TRBD1 (5 bases). The V and J ends lost 0 bases and 1 base respectively, with 5 bases between them. CDR1 and CDR2 from the germline V gene are SGDLS and YYNGEE. This CDR3 region has 13 residues.

A word on this clone: Other DNA sequences in this sample translate to the same CDR3. The V and J genes are TRBV5-1 and TRBJ2-5; 14 positions agree with TRBD2. Trimming removed 0 bases from V and 2 bases from J; junction bases left unmatched: 0. From germline, CDR1 is SGHRS and CDR2 YFSETQ. The CDR3 consists of 16 residues. Here the CDR3 reads CASSLGLAGGQETQYF. The CDR3 region has the DNA TGCGCCAGCAGCTTGGGACTAGCGGGGGGGCAAGAGACCCAGTACTTC.

J is TRBJ2-1 and V is TRBV5-6; tentative D call: TRBD2 (5 bases). Trimming left V 6 bases short and J 5 bases short, with 24 bases between. Germline lookup yields CDR1 SGHDT and CDR2 YYEEEE. The CDR3 is made up of 17 amino acids. Here the CDR3 reads CASTAARSGKRNNEQFF. The DNA for the CDR3 is TGTGCCAGCACCGCCGCCCGTTCGGGAAAAAGGAACAATGAGCAGTTCTTC. Full variable domain (outside the CDR3, taken from reference TRBV5-6 and TRBJ2-1): DAGVTQSPTHLIKTRGQQVTLRCSPKSGHDTVSWYQQALGQGPQFIFQYYEEEERQRGNFPDRFSGHQFPNYSSELNVNALLLGDSALYLCASTAARSGKRNNEQFFGPGTRLTVL.

This clone was observed a handful of times. In the same sample, other DNA sequences code for this CDR3. This chain uses TRBV4-3 with TRBJ1-3; possible D gene TRBD1, 6 bases. V gave up 0 bases and J gave up 4 bases, with 13 bases separating them. This CDR3 is 16 amino acids long. Germline CDR1 LGHNA, CDR2 YSLEER. The DNA for the CDR3 is TGCGCCAGCAGCCAAGATCTGGGGGGCGGAGGAAACACCATATATTTT. The encoded protein is CASSQDLGGGGNTIYF.

The chain couples TRBV19 to TRBJ1-3; D remains unclear. Trimming removed 9 bases at V and 0 bases at J, with 15 bases between. CDR3 length: 15 residues. Germline V gives CDR1 LNHDA, CDR2 SQIVND (reference sequence). The CDR3 protein is CASRAAGSSGNTIYF. The CDR3 DNA is TGTGCCAGCCGGGCGGCCGGATCCTCTGGAAACACCATATATTTT. Together with reference TRBV19 and TRBJ1-3, the CDR3 gives the full variable domain: DGGITQSPKYLFRKEGQNVTLSCEQNLNHDAMYWYRQDPGQGLRLIYYSQIVNDFQKGDIAEGYSVSREKKESFPLTVTSAQKNPTAFYLCASRAAGSSGNTIYFGEGSWLTVV.

The gene calls are TRBV6-6 and TRBJ2-1; TRBD2 might be the D (5 bases). Deletions cut 2 bases from V and 10 bases from J, with 12 bases between. Germline values: CDR1 MNHNY, CDR2 SVGAGI (reference sequence). This CDR3 contains 13 residues. Here the CDR3 DNA reads TGTGCCAGCAGTTACATGAGGGCACAAGAGCAGTTCTTC. This encodes CASSYMRAQEQFF.

With regard to this clone: Other nucleotide sequences from this sample produce the same CDR3. This sequence joins TRBV28 and TRBJ2-3; a possible D gene is TRBD2 (5 bases). Deletions cut 4 bases from V and 0 bases from J, with 8 bases between. Germline V lookup: CDR1 MDHEN, CDR2 SYDVKM. The CDR3 extends over 14 amino acids. The CDR3 loop reads CASSSGGSTDTQYF. DNA of the CDR3: TGTGCCAGCAGTTCAGGCGGGAGCACAGATACGCAGTATTTT.

Written as DNA, the CDR3 is TGTGCCTGGAGCGCTATCACAGGGACGAGCAATCAGCCCCAGCATTTT. Protein product: CAWSAITGTSNQPQHF. This chain joins TRBV30 and TRBJ1-5, with D perhaps TRBD1 (6 bases). This CDR3 is built from 16 residues. Trimming removed 3 bases from V and 1 base from J, with 16 bases in between. Germline loops: CDR1 GTSNPN, CDR2 SVGIG (reference sequence). Full variable domain (outside the CDR3, taken from reference TRBV30 and TRBJ1-5): SQTIHQWPATLVQPVGSPLSLECTVEGTSNPNLYWYRQAAGRGLQLLFYSVGIGQISSEVPQNLSASRPQDRQFILSSKKLLLSDSGFYLCAWSAITGTSNQPQHFGDGTRLSIL.

The gene calls are TRBV7-2 and TRBJ1-1; D is ambiguous. This CDR3 region has 14 residues. Trimming left V 2 bases short and J 3 bases short, with 10 bases between. Per the germline V gene, CDR1 is SGHTA and CDR2 is FQGNSA. The CDR3 DNA follows: TGTGCCAGCAGCTTAATAGGGATGGACACTGAAGCTTTCTTT. As protein: CASSLIGMDTEAFF.